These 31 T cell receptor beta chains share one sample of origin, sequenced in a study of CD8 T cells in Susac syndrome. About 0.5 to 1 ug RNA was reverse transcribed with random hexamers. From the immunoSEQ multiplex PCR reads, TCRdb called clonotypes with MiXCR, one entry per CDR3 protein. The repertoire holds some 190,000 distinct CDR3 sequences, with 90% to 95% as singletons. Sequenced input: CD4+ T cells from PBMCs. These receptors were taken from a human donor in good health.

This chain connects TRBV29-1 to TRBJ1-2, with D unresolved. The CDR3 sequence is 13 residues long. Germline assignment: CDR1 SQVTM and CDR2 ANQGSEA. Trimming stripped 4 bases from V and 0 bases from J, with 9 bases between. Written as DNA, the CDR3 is TGCAGCGTTGGGGCGCCGGCTAACTATGGCTACACCTTC. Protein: CSVGAPANYGYTF.

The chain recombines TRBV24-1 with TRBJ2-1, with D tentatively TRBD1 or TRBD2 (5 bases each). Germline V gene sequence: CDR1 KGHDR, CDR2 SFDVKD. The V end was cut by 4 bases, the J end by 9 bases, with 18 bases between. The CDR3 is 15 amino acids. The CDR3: CATSDPGPSVVEQFF. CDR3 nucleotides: TGTGCCACCAGTGACCCGGGACCCTCCGTGGTTGAGCAGTTCTTC.

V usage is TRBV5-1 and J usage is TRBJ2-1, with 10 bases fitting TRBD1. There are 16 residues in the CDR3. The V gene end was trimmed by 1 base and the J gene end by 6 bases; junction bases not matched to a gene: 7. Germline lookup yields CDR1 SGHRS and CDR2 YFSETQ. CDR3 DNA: TGCGCCAGCAGCTTGCAGGAGGGACAGGGGCTCAATGAGCAGTTCTTC. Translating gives CASSLQEGQGLNEQFF.

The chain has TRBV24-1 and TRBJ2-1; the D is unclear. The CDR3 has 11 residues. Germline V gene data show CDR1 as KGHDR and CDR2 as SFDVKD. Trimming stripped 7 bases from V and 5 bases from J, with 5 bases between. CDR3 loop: CATRQNNEQFF. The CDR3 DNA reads TGTGCCACCAGACAAAACAATGAGCAGTTCTTC.

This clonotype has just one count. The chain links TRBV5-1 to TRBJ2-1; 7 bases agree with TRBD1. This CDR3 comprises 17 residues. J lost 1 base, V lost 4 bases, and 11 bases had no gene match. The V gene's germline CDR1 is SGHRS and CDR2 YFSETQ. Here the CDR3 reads CASSGGFRTGSYNEQFF. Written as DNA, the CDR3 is TGCGCCAGCAGCGGTGGATTCAGGACAGGATCCTACAATGAGCAGTTCTTC. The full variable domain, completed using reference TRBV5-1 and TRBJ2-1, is KAGVTQTPRYLIKTRGQQVTLSCSPISGHRSVSWYQQTPGQGLQFLFEYFSETQRNKGNFPGRFSGRQFSNSRSEMNVSTLELGDSALYLCASSGGFRTGSYNEQFFGPGTRLTVL.

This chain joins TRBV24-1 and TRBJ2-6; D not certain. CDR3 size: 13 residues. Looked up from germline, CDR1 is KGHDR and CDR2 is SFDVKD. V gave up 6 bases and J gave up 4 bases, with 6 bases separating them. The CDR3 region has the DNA TGTGCCACCAGTCGAACAGGGGCCAACGTCCTGACTTTC. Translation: CATSRTGANVLTF.

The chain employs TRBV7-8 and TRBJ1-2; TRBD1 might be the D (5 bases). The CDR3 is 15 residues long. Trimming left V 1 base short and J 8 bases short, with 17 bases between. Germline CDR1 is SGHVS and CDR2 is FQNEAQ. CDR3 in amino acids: CASSLVGAGLGGYTF. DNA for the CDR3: TGTGCCAGCAGCTTAGTCGGGGCAGGGCTTGGAGGCTACACCTTC.

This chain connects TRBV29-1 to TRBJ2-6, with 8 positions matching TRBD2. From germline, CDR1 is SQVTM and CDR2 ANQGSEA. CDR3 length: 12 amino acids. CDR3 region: CGGGPGANVLTF. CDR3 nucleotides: TGCGGCGGGGGGCCTGGGGCCAACGTCCTGACTTTC.

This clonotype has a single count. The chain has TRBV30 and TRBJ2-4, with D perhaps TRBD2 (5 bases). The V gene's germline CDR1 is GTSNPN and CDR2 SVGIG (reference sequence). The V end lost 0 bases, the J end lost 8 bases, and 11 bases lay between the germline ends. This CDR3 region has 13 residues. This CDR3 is CAWSVGRRDIQYF. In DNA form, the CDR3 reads TGTGCCTGGAGTGTAGGCAGGCGGGACATTCAGTACTTC. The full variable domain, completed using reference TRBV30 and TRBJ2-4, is SQTIHQWPATLVQPVGSPLSLECTVEGTSNPNLYWYRQAAGRGLQLLFYSVGIGQISSEVPQNLSASRPQDRQFILSSKKLLLSDSGFYLCAWSVGRRDIQYFGAGTRLSVL.

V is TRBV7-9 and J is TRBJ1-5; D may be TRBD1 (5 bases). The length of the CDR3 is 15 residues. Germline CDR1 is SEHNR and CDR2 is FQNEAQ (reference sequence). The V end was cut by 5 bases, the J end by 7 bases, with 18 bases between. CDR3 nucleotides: TGTGCCAGCAGCCTCGGAGACAGTCCCGGCCAGCCCCAGCATTTT. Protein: CASSLGDSPGQPQHF. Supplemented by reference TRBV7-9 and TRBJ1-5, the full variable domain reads DTGVSQNPRHKITKRGQNVTFRCDPISEHNRLYWYRQTLGQGPEFLTYFQNEAQLEKSRLLSDRFSAERPKGSFSTLEIQRTEQGDSAMYLCASSLGDSPGQPQHFGDGTRLSIL.

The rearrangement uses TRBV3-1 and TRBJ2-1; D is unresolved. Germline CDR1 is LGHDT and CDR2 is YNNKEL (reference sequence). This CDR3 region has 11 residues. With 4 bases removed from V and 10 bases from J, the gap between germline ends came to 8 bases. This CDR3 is CASSLQLEQFF. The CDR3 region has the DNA TGTGCCAGCAGCCTACAGTTAGAGCAGTTCTTC.

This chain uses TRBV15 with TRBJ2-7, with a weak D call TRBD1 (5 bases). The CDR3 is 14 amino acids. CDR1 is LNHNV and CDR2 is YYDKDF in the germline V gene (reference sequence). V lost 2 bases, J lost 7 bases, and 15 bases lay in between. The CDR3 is CATSRRQSFVEQYF. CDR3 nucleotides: TGTGCCACCAGCAGAAGACAGAGCTTCGTTGAGCAGTACTTC.

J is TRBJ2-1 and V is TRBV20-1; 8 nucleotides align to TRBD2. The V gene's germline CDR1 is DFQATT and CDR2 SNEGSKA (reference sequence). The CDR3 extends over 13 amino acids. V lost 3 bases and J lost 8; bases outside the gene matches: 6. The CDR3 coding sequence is TGCAGTGCTAGTGCCCCAGCGGGAGATGAGCAGTTCTTC. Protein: CSASAPAGDEQFF.

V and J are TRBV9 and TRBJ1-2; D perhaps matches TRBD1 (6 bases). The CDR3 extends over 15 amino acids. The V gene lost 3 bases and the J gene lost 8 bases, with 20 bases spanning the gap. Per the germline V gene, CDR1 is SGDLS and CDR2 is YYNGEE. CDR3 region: CASSEARGGSGGYTF. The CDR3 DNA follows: TGTGCCAGCAGCGAGGCGCGAGGGGGTTCTGGCGGCTACACCTTC.

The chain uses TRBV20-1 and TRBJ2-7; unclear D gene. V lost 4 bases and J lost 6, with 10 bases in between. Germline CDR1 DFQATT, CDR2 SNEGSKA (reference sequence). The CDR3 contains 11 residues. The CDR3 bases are TGCAGTGCTACCTCGGAATCCGAGCAGTACGTC. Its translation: CSATSESEQYV.

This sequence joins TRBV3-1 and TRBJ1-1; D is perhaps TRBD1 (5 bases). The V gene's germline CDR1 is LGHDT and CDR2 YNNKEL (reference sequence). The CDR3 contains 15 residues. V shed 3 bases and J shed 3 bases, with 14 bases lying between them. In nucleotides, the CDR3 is TGTGCCAGCAGCCACCATCAGGGCTCGGACACTGAAGCTTTCTTT. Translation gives CASSHHQGSDTEAFF.

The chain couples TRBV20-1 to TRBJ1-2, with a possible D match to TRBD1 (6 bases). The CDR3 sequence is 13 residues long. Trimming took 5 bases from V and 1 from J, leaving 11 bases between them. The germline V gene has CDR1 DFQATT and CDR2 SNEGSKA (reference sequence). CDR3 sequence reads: CSAQSDSNYGYTF. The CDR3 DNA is TGCAGTGCTCAATCGGACAGTAACTATGGCTACACCTTC.

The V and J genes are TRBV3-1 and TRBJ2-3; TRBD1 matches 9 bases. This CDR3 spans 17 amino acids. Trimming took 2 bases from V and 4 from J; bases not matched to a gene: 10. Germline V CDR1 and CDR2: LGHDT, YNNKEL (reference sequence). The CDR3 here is CASSQFSRTGEADTQYF. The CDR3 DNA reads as TGTGCCAGCAGCCAATTTAGCCGGACAGGGGAGGCAGATACGCAGTATTTT.

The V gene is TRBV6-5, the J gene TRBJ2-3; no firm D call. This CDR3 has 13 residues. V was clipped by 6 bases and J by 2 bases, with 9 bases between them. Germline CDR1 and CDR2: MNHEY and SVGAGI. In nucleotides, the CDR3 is TGTGCCAGCAGAAATAGGGTCACAGATACGCAGTATTTT. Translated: CASRNRVTDTQYF.

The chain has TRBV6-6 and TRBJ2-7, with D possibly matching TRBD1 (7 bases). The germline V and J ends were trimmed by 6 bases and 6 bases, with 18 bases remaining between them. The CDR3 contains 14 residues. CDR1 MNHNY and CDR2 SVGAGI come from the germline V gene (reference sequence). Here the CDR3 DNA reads TGTGCCAGCAGCCTGGTCAGGGGGGTTTCCGAGCAGTACGTC. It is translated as CASSLVRGVSEQYV.

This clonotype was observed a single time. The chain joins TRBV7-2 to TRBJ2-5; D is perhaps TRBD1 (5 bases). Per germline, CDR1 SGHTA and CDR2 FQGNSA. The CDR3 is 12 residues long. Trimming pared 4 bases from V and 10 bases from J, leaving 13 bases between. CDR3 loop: CASSSGRRDQYF. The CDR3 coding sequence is TGTGCCAGCAGCTCTGGACGCAGGGACCAGTACTTC. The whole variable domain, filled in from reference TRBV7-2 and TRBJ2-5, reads GAGVSQSPSNKVTEKGKDVELRCDPISGHTALYWYRQSLGQGLEFLIYFQGNSAPDKSGLPSDRFSAERTGGSVSTLTIQRTQQEDSAVYLCASSSGRRDQYFGPGTRLLVL.

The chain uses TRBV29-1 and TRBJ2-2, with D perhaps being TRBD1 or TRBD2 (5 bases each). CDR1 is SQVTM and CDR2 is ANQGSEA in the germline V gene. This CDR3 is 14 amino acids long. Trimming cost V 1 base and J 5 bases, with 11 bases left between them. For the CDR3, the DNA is TGCAGCGTTGAAGTGTCGGGACGGACCGGGGAGCTGTTTTTT. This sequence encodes CSVEVSGRTGELFF.

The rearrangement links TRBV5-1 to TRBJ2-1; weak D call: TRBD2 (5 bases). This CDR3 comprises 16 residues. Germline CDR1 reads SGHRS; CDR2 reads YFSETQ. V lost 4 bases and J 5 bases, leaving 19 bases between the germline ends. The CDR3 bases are TGCGCCAGCAGCCCCGCCCAGGCTAGCAGGAACAATGAGCAGTTCTTC. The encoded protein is CASSPAQASRNNEQFF.

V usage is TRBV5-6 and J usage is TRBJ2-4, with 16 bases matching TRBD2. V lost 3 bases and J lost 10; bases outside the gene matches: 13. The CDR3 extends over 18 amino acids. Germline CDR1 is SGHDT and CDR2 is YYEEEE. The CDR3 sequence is CASSSGLAGGPWREIQYF. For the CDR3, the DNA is TGTGCCAGCAGCTCGGGACTAGCGGGAGGGCCGTGGAGAGAGATTCAGTACTTC.

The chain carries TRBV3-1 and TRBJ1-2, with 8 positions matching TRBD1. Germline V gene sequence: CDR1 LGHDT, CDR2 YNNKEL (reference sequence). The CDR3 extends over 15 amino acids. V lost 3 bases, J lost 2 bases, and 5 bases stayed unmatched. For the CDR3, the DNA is TGTGCCAGCAGCCAGCTGGACAGGGACAACTATGGCTACACCTTC. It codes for CASSQLDRDNYGYTF.

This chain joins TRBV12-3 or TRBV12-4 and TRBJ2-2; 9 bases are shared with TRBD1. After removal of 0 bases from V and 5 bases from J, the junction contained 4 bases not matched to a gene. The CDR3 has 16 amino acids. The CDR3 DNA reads TGTGCCAGCAGTTTAGCTGGACAGGGGAGGACCGGGGAGCTGTTTTTT. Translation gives CASSLAGQGRTGELFF.

Here the CDR3 DNA reads TGTGCCTGGAGTGTACACCACAATGAGCAGTTCTTC. Protein: CAWSVHHNEQFF. This chain connects TRBV30 to TRBJ2-1; no reliable D call. The CDR3 sequence is 12 residues long. V was trimmed by 0 bases and J by 5 bases, leaving 5 bases between them. Germline V CDR1 and CDR2: GTSNPN, SVGIG (reference sequence).

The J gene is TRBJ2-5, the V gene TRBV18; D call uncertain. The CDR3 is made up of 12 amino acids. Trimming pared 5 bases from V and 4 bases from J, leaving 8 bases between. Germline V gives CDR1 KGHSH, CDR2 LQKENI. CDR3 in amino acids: CASSKLAETQYF. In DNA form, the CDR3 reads TGTGCCAGCTCAAAACTTGCAGAGACCCAGTACTTC.

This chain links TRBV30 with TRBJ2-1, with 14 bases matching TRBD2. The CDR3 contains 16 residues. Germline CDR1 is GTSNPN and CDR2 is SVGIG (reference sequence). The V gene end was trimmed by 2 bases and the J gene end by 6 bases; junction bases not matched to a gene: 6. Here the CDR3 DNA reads TGTGCCTGGAGTTTAACCGGGACTAGCGGGAGCAATGAGCAGTTCTTC. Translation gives CAWSLTGTSGSNEQFF.

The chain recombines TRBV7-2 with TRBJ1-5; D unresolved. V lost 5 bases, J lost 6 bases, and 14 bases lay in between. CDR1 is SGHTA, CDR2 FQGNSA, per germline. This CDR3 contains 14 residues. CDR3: CASSPGSSGQPQHF. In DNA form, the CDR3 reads TGTGCCAGCAGCCCCGGGTCGTCGGGTCAGCCCCAGCATTTT.

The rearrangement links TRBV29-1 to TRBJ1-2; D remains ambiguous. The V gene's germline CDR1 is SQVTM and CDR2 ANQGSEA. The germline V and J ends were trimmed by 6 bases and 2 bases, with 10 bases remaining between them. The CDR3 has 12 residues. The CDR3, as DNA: TGCAGCGTAGCGAGGGCCAACTATGGCTACACCTTC. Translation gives CSVARANYGYTF.